What follows describes a single T cell receptor (beta chain). The antigen is not known. This record belongs to a study of cytomegalovirus exposure and HLA in healthy donors. Looking at the study overall: Drawn from HLA-typed donors, approximately 85 million unique TCRs were held in an early data release. Within the Caucasian-associated ancestry cluster were roughly 82% of the approximately 400 genotyped donors. General observations from the study: Most CMV-associated TCR beta chains appeared HLA-restricted in a later analysis.

It was with 60 Vbeta and 13 Jbeta primers that the PCR ran. The method was immunoSEQ multiplex PCR; TCRdb's version includes in-frame clones alone and lacks a portion of them. This specimen shows 190,000 or so clones; the ten leading clones hold less than 0.85%. With V trimmed by 7 bases and J by 5 bases, 6 bases remained unmatched. Germline CDR1 is SEHNR and CDR2 is FQNEAQ (reference sequence). The CDR3 is 13 amino acids. The sequence was obtained from a boy aged 5 to 17 in good health and CMV-seronegative. The chain links TRBV7-9 to TRBJ1-2; 8 bases align to TRBD1. The sequenced sample consisted of PBMCs. CDR3 in amino acids: CASTKTGAYGYTF. In nucleotides, the CDR3 is TGTGCCAGCACCAAGACAGGGGCGTATGGCTACACCTTC.